This is a list of T cell receptor beta chains from one sample in a study of chemoradiotherapy in HPV16-positive cancers. Clones were read by immunoSEQ multiplex PCR, and TCRdb kept only the in-frame ones, dropping some. This sample has fewer than 20,000 clones, with roughly two thirds found just once. The sequencing here drew on tumor tissue, taken from a patient who underwent chemoradiotherapy. The receptors stem from a human donor with HPV-associated anogenital cancer. Each CDR3 is given with its conserved first and last residue. The D gene is left open where the match is weak. Only part of the rows carry a size: once, few, many, or a class if the clone is expanded.

clone_size j_call v_call d_call cdr3_aa cdr3_nt
- TRBJ2-7 TRBV5-1 - CASSLEPKFSYEQYF TGCGCCAGCAGCTTGGAACCCAAATTTTCCTACGAGCAGTACTTC
- TRBJ2-5 TRBV2 TRBD2 CASSEAFASGEETQYF TGTGCCAGCAGTGAAGCGTTCGCTAGCGGAGAAGAGACCCAGTACTTC
- TRBJ1-1 TRBV5-1 TRBD1 CASSFPDREGGAFF TGCGCCAGCAGCTTCCCGGACAGGGAAGGAGGGGCTTTCTTT
- TRBJ1-5 TRBV6-1 - CASSEYRGQPQHF TGTGCCAGCAGTGAGTACCGCGGGCAGCCCCAGCATTTT
few TRBJ1-1 TRBV14 - CASSQDVGQAFF TGTGCCAGCAGCCAAGATGTAGGACAAGCTTTCTTT
- TRBJ2-3 TRBV5-1 TRBD1 CASSRGTGTTDTQYF TGCGCCAGCAGCAGAGGGACAGGGACCACAGATACGCAGTATTTT
- TRBJ2-5 TRBV5-1 TRBD2 CASSWGLAGGQETQYF TGCGCCAGCAGCTGGGGACTAGCGGGAGGACAAGAGACCCAGTACTTC
few TRBJ2-3 TRBV7-7 TRBD2 CASSLAGVGDTQYF TGTGCTAGCAGCTTGGCGGGAGTGGGAGATACGCAGTATTTT
once TRBJ1-2 TRBV18 TRBD1 CASSPSTRTGRGYTF TGTGCCAGCTCACCTTCGACTCGGACAGGGCGCGGCTACACCTTC
few TRBJ1-1 TRBV6-5 TRBD1 CASTNRQGLEAFF TGTGCCAGCACCAACCGACAGGGACTAGAAGCTTTCTTT
few TRBJ1-5 TRBV11-2 - CASSVDRNQPQHF TGTGCCAGCAGCGTAGACAGAAATCAGCCCCAGCATTTT
- TRBJ1-4 TRBV6-6 - CASSYRSSGEKLFF TGTGCCAGCAGTTACCGTTCATCGGGTGAAAAACTGTTTTTT
once TRBJ1-3 TRBV19 TRBD1 CATNRGSGNTIYF TGTGCCACCAACAGGGGTTCTGGAAACACCATATATTTT
- TRBJ2-6 TRBV5-1 - CASSTGQPVNSGANVLTF TGCGCCAGCAGCACGGGACAACCTGTTAACTCTGGGGCCAACGTCCTGACTTTC
few TRBJ2-1 TRBV14 - CASSQLSNSYNEQFF TGTGCCAGCAGCCAACTTTCTAACTCCTACAATGAGCAGTTCTTC
- TRBJ1-1 TRBV6-6 - CASSHTNKAFF TGTGCCAGCAGTCACACGAATAAAGCTTTCTTT
- TRBJ2-3 TRBV10-3 TRBD2 CATSSGRDGDTQYF TGTGCCACCTCAAGCGGGAGGGATGGAGATACGCAGTATTTT
few TRBJ1-4 TRBV5-6 TRBD1 CASSFGQGATNEKLFF TGTGCCAGCAGCTTTGGACAGGGGGCAACTAATGAAAAACTGTTTTTT
- TRBJ1-1 TRBV7-9 TRBD1 CASSLWTGGGNTEAFF TGTGCCAGCAGCCTCTGGACAGGGGGGGGGAACACTGAAGCTTTCTTT
- TRBJ2-7 TRBV27 TRBD2 CASSLFSGGATKSYEQYF TGTGCCAGCAGTTTATTTAGCGGGGGGGCCACAAAAAGCTACGAGCAGTACTTC
few TRBJ1-2 TRBV5-4 - CASSLVGVQGLGGYTF TGTGCCAGCAGCTTGGTAGGGGTTCAAGGCCTGGGAGGCTACACCTTC
- TRBJ2-5 TRBV5-4 - CASTLGGKETQYF TGTGCCAGCACCCTGGGGGGTAAAGAGACCCAGTACTTC
- TRBJ2-1 TRBV5-1 TRBD2 CASSLGLAGPYNEQFF TGCGCCAGCAGCTTGGGGCTAGCGGGGCCCTACAATGAGCAGTTCTTC
few TRBJ1-6 TRBV18 - CASSPRSSSYNSPLHF TGTGCCAGCTCACCACGCAGTAGCTCCTATAATTCACCCCTCCACTTT